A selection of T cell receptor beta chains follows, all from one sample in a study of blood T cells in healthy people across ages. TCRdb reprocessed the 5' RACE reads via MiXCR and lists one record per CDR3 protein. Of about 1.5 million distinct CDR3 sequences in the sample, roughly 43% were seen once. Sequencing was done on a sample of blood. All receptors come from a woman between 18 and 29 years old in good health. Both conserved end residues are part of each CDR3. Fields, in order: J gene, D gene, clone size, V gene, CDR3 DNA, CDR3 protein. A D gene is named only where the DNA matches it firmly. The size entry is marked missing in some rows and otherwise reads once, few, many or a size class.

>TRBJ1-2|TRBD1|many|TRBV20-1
TGCAGTGGGATGGACAGGGCATCTTATGGTGGCTACACCTTC
CSGMDRASYGGYTF
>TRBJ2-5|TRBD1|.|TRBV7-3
TGTGCCAGCAGCTTAAAAGGCGGACAGGGTTGTCAGACCCAGTACTTC
CASSLKGGQGCQTQYF
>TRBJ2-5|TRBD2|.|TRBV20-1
TGCAGTGCATGGCGGGGGGTCTCCTACAATGAGCAGTACTTC
CSAWRGVSYNEQYF
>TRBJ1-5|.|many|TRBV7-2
TGTGCCAGCAGCCTCACAACCGATCAGCCCCAGCATTTT
CASSLTTDQPQHF
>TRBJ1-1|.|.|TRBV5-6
TGTGCCAGCAGCTTGGTAGGGCCGGGGCACCAGATCGGTACTGAAGCTTTCTTT
CASSLVGPGHQIGTEAFF
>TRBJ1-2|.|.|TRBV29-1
TGCAGCGTTCCGTGGGACGGCGGGTGGGATGGCTACACCTTC
CSVPWDGGWDGYTF
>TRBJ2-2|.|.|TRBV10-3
TGTGCCATCAGCGACCCCGGCACGGTAAACGCCGGGGACCTGTTTTTT
CAISDPGTVNAGDLFF
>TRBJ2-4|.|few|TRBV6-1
TGTGCCAGCAGTGAAGTAACCTGGAGGGACATTCAGTACTTC
CASSEVTWRDIQYF
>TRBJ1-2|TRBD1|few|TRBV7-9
TGTGCCAGCAGCACCGGGACAGTCGAATATGGCTACACCTTC
CASSTGTVEYGYTF
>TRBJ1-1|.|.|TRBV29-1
TGCAGCGTTGTTTTGCGGAGGAACACTGAAGCTTTCTTT
CSVVLRRNTEAFF
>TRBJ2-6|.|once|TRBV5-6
TGTGCCAGCAGCTATTTCCAGGGTACGCATACTACTGGGGCCAACGTCCTGACTTTC
CASSYFQGTHTTGANVLTF
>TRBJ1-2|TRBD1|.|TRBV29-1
TGCAGCGTGACAGGGGTTACTAACTATGGCTACACCTTC
CSVTGVTNYGYTF
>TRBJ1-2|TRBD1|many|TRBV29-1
TGCAGCGCTGGGACAGCAAACTATGGCTACACCTTC
CSAGTANYGYTF
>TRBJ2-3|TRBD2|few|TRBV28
TGTGCCAGCAGTTTACCCGGCGGGAGAACAGATACGCAGTATTTT
CASSLPGGRTDTQYF
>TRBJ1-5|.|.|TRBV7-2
TGTGCCAGCAGCTTAGAGATCGGGATTATGCAGCCCCAGCATTTT
CASSLEIGIMQPQHF
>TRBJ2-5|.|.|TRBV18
TGTGCCAGCTCACCACCTGCGGGGTTACCCCAAGAGACCCAGTACTTC
CASSPPAGLPQETQYF
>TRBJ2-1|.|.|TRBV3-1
TGTGCCAGCGGCCAAGATTGGGGGGCGGCCTCCTACAATGAGCAGTTCTTC
CASGQDWGAASYNEQFF
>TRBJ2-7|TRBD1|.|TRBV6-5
TGTGCCAGCAGTCCCAACAGGGGGGTTTCCTACGAGCAGTACTTC
CASSPNRGVSYEQYF
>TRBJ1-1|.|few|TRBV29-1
TGCAGCGCCATGGGGGGGACGAACACTGAAGCTTTCTTT
CSAMGGTNTEAFF
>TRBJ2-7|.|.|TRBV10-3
TGTGCCATAAAGTCATCGGGGTACGAGCAGTACTTC
CAIKSSGYEQYF
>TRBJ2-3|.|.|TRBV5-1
TGCGCCAGCAGTAAAAGCTCTAGCACAGATACGCAGTATTTT
CASSKSSSTDTQYF
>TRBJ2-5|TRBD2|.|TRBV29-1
TGCAGCGTTCGGGGACTAGCGGGAAAGGATGAGCAGTACTTC
CSVRGLAGKDEQYF
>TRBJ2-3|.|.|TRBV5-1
TGCGCCAGCAGCTTGGCGCTAGGAAGAAACACAGATACGCAGTATTTT
CASSLALGRNTDTQYF
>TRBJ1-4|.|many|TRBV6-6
TGTGCCAGCAGCCGGGGGGGAGGTGAAAAACTGTTTTTT
CASSRGGGEKLFF
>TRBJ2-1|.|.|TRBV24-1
TGTGCCACCAGTGACGGACAGGAGCAGTTCTTC
CATSDGQEQFF
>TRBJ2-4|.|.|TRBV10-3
TGTGCCATCAGTGGTCCAGGGGCCAATGAGCAGTACTTC
CAISGPGANEQYF
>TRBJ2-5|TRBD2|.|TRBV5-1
TGCGCCAGCAGCTTGTCTAGCGGGGGGGCTGAGACCCAGTACTTC
CASSLSSGGAETQYF
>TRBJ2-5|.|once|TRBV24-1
TGTGCCACCAGTGACCAGGGTCAGGAGACCCAGTACTTC
CATSDQGQETQYF
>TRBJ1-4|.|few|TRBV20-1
TGCAGTGCTAGACTGTTTAATGAAAAACTGTTTTTT
CSARLFNEKLFF
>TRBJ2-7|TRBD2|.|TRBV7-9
TGTGCCAGCAGCCCCTGGGGTAGCGGGAGGGAATACGAGCAGTACTTC
CASSPWGSGREYEQYF
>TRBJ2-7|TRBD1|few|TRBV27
TGTGCCAGCAGTACGTACAACAGGGGCCGATACGAGCAGTACTTC
CASSTYNRGRYEQYF
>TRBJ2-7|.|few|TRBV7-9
TGTGCCAGCAGCGTAAGGGTTGACTACGAGCAGTACTTC
CASSVRVDYEQYF
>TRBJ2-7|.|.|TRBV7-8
TGTGCCAGCAGCTTTGGGGTTAGAGGCTACGAGCAGTACTTC
CASSFGVRGYEQYF
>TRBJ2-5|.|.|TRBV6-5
TGTGCCAGCAGTTACGGTTTTGGCGGGAACCAAGAGACCCAGTACTTC
CASSYGFGGNQETQYF
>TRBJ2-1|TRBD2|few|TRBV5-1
TGCGCCAGCAGCTTGGGGACTAGAGATGAGCAGTTCTTC
CASSLGTRDEQFF
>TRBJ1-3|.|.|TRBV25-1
TGTGCCAGCAGGACGTACTCTGGAAACACCATATATTTT
CASRTYSGNTIYF